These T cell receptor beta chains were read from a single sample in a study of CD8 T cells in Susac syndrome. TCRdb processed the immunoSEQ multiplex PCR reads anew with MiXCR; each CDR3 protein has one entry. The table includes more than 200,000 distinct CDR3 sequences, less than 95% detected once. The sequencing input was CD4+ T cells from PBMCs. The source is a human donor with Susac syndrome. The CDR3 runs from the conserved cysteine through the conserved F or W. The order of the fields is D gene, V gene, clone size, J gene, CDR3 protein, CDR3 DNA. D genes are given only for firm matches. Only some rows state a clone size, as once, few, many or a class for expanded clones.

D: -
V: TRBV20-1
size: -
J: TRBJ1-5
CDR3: CSAPPPSRGDQPQHF
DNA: TGCAGTGCCCCCCCACCGAGCAGGGGCGATCAGCCCCAGCATTTT

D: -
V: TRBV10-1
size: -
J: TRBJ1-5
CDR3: CASSESQGWSRNQPQHF
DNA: TGCGCCAGCAGTGAGTCCCAGGGATGGAGTCGCAATCAGCCCCAGCATTTT

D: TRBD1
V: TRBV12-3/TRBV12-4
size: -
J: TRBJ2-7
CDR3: CASSPLPGTGLYEQYF
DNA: TGTGCCAGCAGTCCCCTCCCAGGGACAGGGCTATACGAGCAGTACTTC

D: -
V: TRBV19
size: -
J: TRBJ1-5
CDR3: CASSIPGPNQPQHF
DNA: TGTGCCAGTAGTATTCCAGGCCCCAATCAGCCCCAGCATTTT

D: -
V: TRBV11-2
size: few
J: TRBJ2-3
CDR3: CASSSSNTDTQYF
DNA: TGTGCCAGCAGCTCCTCTAACACAGATACGCAGTATTTT

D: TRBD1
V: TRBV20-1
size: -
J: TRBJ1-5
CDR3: CSARILTGTEKQPQHF
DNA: TGCAGTGCTAGAATTCTCACCGGGACAGAAAAACAGCCCCAGCATTTT

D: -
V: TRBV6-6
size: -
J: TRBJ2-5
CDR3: CASSYGTGEETQYF
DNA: TGTGCCAGCAGTTACGGGACCGGAGAAGAGACCCAGTACTTC

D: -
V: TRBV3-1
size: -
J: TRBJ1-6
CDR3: CASSQDASGSPLHF
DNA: TGTGCCAGCAGCCAAGATGCGTCCGGATCACCCCTCCACTTT

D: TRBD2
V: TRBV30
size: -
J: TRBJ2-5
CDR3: CAWSVAGRARETQYF
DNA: TGTGCCTGGAGTGTCGCCGGGAGGGCTCGAGAGACCCAGTACTTC

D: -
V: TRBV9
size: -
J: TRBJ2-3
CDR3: CASSVELQDTQYF
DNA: TGTGCCAGCAGCGTAGAGCTCCAGGATACGCAGTATTTT

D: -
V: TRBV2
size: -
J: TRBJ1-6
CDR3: CASTGLANSPLHF
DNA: TGTGCCAGCACAGGACTAGCAAATTCACCCCTCCACTTT

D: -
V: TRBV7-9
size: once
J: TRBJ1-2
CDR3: CASSLGALDTYTF
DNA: TGTGCCAGCAGCTTAGGGGCCTTGGATACCTACACCTTC

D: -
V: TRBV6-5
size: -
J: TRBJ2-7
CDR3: CASSRQSGEQYF
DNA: TGTGCCAGCAGTAGACAGAGCGGCGAGCAGTACTTC

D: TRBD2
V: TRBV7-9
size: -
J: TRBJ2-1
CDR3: CASTLGASGGLYNEQFF
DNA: TGTGCCAGCACCCTAGGGGCCAGCGGGGGCCTCTACAATGAGCAGTTCTTC

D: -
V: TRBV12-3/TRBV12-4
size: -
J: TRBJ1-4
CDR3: CASSSGFTNEKLFF
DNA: TGTGCCAGCAGCTCAGGGTTCACTAATGAAAAACTGTTTTTT

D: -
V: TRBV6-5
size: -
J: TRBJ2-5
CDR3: CAVRRGETQYF
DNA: TGTGCCGTCAGGCGCGGCGAGACCCAGTACTTC

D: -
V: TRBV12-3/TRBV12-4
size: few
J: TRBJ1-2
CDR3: CASSLAGDYGYTF
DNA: TGTGCCAGCAGTTTGGCTGGGGACTATGGCTACACCTTC

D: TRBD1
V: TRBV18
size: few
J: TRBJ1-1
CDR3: CASSRQGGNTEAFF
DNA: TGTGCCAGCTCAAGACAGGGTGGGAACACTGAAGCTTTCTTT

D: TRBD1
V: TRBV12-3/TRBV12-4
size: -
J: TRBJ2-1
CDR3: CASSRGQGAINEQFF
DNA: TGTGCCAGCAGCCGGGGACAGGGGGCGATCAATGAGCAGTTCTTC

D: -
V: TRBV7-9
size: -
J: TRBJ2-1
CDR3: CASSLAGTNEQFF
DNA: TGTGCCAGCAGCTTAGCCGGTACCAATGAGCAGTTCTTC